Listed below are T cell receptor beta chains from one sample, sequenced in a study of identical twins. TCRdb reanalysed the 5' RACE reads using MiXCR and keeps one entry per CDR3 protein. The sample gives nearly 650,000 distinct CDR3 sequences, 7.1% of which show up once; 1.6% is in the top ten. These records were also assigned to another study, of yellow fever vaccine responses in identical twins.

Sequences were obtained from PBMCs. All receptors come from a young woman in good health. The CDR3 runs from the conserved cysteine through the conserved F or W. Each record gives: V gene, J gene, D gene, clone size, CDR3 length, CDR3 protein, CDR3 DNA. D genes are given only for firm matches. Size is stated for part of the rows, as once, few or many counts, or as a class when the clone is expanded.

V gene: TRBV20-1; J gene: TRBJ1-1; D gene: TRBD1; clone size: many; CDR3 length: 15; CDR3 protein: CSEAKRGRGATEAFF; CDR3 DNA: TGCAGTGAAGCCAAGCGGGGCAGGGGGGCCACTGAAGCTTTCTTT
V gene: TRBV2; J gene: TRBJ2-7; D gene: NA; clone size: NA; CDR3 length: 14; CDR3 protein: CASSEFGDSYEQYF; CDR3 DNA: TGTGCCAGCAGTGAATTTGGGGACTCCTACGAGCAGTACTTC
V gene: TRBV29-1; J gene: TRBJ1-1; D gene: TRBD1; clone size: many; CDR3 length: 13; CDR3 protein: CSVQGTEGTEAFF; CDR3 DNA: TGCAGCGTACAGGGGACGGAGGGCACTGAAGCTTTCTTT
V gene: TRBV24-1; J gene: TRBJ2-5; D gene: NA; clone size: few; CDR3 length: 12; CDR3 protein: CATSDLWETQYF; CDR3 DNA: TGTGCCACCAGTGATTTATGGGAGACCCAGTACTTC
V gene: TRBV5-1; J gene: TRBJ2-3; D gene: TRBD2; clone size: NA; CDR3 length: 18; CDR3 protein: CASSGGLAGVAVPNTQYF; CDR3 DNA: TGCGCCAGCAGCGGGGGACTAGCGGGAGTCGCCGTCCCGAATACGCAGTATTTT
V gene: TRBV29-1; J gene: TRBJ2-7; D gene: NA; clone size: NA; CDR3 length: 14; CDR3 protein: CSVGIQGGAYEQYF; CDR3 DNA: TGCAGCGTAGGGATACAGGGGGGGGCCTACGAGCAGTACTTC
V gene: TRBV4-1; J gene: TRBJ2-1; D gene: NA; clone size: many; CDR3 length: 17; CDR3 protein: CASSQESMAGPYNEQFF; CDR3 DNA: TGCGCCAGCAGCCAAGAGTCGATGGCGGGGCCGTACAATGAGCAGTTCTTC
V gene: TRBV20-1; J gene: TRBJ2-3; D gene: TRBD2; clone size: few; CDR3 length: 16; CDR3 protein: CSASPPSGRWADTQYF; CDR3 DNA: TGCAGTGCTAGCCCTCCTAGCGGGAGGTGGGCAGATACGCAGTATTTT
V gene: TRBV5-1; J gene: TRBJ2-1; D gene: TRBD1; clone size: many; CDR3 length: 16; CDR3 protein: CASSPTGQGGYNEQFF; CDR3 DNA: TGCGCCAGCAGCCCGACGGGACAGGGAGGCTACAATGAGCAGTTCTTC
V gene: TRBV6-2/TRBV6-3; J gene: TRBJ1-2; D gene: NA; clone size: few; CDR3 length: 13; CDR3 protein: CASSKAPPYGYTF; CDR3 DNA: TGTGCCAGCAGTAAGGCCCCGCCCTATGGCTACACCTTC
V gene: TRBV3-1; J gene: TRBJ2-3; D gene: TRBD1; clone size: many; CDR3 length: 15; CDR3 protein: CASNLRQGASDTQYF; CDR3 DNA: TGTGCCAGCAACCTAAGACAGGGGGCATCAGATACGCAGTATTTT
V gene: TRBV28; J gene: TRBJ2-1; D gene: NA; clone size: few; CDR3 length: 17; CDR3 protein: CASTLPPPRAGLNEQFF; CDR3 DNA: TGTGCCAGCACCCTGCCCCCCCCCAGAGCGGGCTTAAATGAGCAGTTCTTC
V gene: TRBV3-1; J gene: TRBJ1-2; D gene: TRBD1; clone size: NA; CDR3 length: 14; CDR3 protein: CASSQGTGTGGYTF; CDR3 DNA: TGTGCCAGCAGCCAAGGGACAGGGACGGGTGGCTACACCTTC
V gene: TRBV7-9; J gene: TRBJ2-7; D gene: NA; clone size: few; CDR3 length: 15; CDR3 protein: CASSPPEESYYEQYF; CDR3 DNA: TGTGCCAGCAGCCCACCGGAGGAAAGTTACTACGAGCAGTACTTC
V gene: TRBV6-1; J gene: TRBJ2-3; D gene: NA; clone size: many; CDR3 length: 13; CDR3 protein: CASRPVGPDTQYF; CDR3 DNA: TGTGCCAGCAGACCCGTCGGGCCAGATACGCAGTATTTT
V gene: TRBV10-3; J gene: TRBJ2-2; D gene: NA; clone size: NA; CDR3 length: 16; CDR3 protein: CAISESRQTHTGELFF; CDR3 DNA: TGTGCCATCAGTGAGTCGAGGCAGACGCACACCGGGGAGCTGTTTTTT
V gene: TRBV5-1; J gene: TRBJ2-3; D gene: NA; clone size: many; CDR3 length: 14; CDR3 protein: CASSLERSTDTQYF; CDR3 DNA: TGCGCCAGCAGCTTGGAGCGTAGCACAGATACGCAGTATTTT
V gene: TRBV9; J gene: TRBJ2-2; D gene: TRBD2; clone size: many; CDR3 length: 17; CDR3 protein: CASSKTSGGAGAGELFF; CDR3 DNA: TGTGCCAGCAGCAAGACTAGCGGGGGGGCCGGGGCCGGGGAGCTGTTTTTT
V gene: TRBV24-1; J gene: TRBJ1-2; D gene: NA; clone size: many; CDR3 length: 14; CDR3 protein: CATSDATGYYGYTF; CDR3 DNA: TGTGCCACCAGTGATGCAACAGGGTACTATGGCTACACCTTC
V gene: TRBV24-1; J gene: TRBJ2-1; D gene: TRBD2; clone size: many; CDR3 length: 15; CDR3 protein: CATSDLAGGTNEQFF; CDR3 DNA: TGTGCCACCAGTGACCTAGCGGGAGGTACCAATGAGCAGTTCTTC
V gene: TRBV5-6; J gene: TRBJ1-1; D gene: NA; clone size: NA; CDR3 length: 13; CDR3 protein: CASRPRESQEAFF; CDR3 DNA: TGTGCCAGCAGACCACGGGAGTCTCAGGAGGCTTTCTTT
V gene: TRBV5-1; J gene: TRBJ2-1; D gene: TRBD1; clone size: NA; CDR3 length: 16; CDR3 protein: CASSSKQGVGYNEQFF; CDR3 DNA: TGCGCCAGCAGCTCCAAACAGGGGGTTGGGTACAATGAGCAGTTCTTC
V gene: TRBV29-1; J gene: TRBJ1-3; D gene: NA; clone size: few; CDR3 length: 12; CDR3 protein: CSVGESGNTIYF; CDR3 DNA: TGCAGCGTTGGGGAATCTGGAAACACCATATATTTT
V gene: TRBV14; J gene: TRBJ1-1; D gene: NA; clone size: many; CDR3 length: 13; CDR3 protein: CASSQDLGGEAFF; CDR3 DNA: TGTGCCAGCAGCCAAGATCTAGGGGGGGAAGCTTTCTTT
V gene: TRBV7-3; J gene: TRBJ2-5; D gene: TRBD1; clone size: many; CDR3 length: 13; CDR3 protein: CASSRDRQETQYF; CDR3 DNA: TGTGCCAGCAGCCGGGACAGACAAGAGACCCAGTACTTC
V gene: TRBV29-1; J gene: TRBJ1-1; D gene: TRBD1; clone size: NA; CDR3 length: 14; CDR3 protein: CSVRRQGIVTEAFF; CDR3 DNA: TGCAGCGTTCGAAGACAGGGGATAGTCACTGAAGCTTTCTTT
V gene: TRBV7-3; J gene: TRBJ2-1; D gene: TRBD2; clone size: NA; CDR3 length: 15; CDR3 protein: CASSLTSGPLVEQFF; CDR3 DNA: TGTGCCAGCAGCTTGACTAGCGGCCCACTCGTGGAGCAGTTCTTC
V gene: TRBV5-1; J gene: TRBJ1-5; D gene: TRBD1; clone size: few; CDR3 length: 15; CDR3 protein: CASSFGTGDNQPQHF; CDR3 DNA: TGCGCCAGCAGCTTCGGGACAGGGGACAATCAGCCCCAGCATTTT
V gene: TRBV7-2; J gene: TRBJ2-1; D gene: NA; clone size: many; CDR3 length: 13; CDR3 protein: CASSPGHGNEQFF; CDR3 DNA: TGTGCCAGCAGCCCGGGACATGGCAATGAGCAGTTCTTC
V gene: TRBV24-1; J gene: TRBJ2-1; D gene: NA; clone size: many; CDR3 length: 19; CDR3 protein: CATSDLQIKGRSSYNEQFF; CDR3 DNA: TGTGCCACCAGTGATTTGCAAATTAAGGGGAGGAGCTCCTACAATGAGCAGTTCTTC
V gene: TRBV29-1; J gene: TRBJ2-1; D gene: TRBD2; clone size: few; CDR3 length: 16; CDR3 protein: CSVELAGGDSYNEQFF; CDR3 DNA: TGCAGCGTTGAGCTAGCGGGAGGGGACTCCTACAATGAGCAGTTCTTC
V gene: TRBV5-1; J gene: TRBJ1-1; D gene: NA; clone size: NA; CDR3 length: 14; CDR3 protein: CASSLRAGTTEAFF; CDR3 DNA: TGCGCCAGCAGCTTACGGGCAGGGACCACTGAAGCTTTCTTT
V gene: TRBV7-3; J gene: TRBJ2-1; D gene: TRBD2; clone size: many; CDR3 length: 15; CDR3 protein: CANLRGLGPLNEQFF; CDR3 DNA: TGTGCCAACTTACGGGGACTAGGACCTTTGAATGAGCAGTTCTTC
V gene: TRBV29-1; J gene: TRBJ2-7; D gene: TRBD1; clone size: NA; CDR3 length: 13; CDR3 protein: CSVGRGGPEEQYF; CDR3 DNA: TGCAGCGTTGGCCGAGGGGGCCCCGAGGAGCAGTACTTC
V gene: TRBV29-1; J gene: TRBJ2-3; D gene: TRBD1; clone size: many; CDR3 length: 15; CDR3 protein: CSARLGTGGTDTQYF; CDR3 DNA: TGCAGCGCACGACTCGGGACAGGGGGCACAGATACGCAGTATTTT
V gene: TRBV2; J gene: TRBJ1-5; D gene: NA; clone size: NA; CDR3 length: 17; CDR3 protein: CASSRSSSYDSNQPQHF; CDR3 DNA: TGTGCCAGCAGTCGGTCTTCCAGCTACGATAGCAATCAGCCCCAGCATTTT
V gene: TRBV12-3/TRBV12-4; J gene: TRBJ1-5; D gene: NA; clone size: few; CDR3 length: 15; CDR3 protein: CASSFRRDFGGPQHF; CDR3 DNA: TGTGCCAGCAGTTTCCGGCGGGACTTTGGTGGTCCCCAGCATTTT
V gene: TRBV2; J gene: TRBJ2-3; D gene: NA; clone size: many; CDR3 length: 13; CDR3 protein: CASSELPGDTQYF; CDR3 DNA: TGTGCCAGCAGTGAACTGCCGGGAGATACGCAGTATTTT
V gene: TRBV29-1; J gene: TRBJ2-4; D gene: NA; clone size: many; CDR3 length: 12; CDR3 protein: CSVHNRENIQYF; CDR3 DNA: TGCAGCGTTCATAACAGGGAAAACATTCAGTACTTC
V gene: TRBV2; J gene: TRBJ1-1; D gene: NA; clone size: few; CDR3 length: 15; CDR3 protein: CASSEALRTAGEAFF; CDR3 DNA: TGTGCCAGCAGTGAAGCGCTTCGGACAGCCGGTGAAGCCTTCTTT
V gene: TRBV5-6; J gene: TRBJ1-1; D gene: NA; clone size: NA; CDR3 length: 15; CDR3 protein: CASSLYGGLETEAFF; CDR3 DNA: TGTGCCAGCAGCTTGTATGGGGGGCTGGAAACTGAAGCTTTCTTT
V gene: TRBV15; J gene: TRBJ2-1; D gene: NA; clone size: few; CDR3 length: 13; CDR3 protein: CATSPIKGDEQFF; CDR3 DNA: TGTGCCACCAGCCCCATCAAGGGGGATGAGCAGTTCTTC
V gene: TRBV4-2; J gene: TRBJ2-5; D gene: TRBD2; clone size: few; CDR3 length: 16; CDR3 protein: CASSDPAGGPQETQYF; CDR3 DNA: TGTGCCAGCAGCGATCCAGCGGGGGGTCCACAAGAGACCCAGTACTTC
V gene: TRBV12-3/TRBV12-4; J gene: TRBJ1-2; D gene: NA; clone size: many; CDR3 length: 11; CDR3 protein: CASSFNYGYTF; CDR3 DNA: TGTGCCAGCAGTTTCAACTATGGCTACACCTTC
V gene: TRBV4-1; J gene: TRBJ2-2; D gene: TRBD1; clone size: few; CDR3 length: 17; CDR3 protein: CASSQHPGGANTGELFF; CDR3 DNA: TGCGCCAGCAGCCAGCACCCAGGGGGCGCGAACACCGGGGAGCTGTTTTTT
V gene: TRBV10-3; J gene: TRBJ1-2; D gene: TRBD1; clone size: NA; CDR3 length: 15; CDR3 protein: CAISLSDRADYGYTF; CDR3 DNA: TGTGCCATCAGTCTTTCGGACAGGGCGGACTATGGCTACACCTTC
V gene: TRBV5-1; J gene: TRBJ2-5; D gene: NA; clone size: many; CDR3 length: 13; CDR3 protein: CASSLQAGETQYF; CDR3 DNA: TGCGCCAGCAGCTTGCAAGCTGGAGAGACCCAGTACTTC
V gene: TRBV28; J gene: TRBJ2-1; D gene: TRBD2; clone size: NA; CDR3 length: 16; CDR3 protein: CASSSAILAGYNEQFF; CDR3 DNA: TGTGCCAGCAGTTCGGCCATACTAGCGGGGTACAATGAGCAGTTCTTC
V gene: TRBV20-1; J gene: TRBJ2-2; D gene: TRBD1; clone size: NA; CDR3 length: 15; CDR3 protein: CSARSGTGPTGELFF; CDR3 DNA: TGCAGTGCTAGGTCTGGGACAGGGCCCACCGGGGAGCTGTTTTTT
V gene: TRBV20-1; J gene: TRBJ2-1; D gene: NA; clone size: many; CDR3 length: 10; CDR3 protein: CSASNNEQFF; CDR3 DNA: TGCAGTGCTAGCAACAATGAGCAGTTCTTC
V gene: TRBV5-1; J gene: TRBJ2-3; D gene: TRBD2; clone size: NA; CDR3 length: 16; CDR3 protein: CASSPPTSGPTDTQYF; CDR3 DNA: TGCGCCAGCAGCCCCCCGACTAGCGGGCCCACAGATACGCAGTATTTT
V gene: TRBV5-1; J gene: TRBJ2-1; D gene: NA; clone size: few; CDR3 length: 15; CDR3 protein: CASTQTVSSYNEQFF; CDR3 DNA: TGCGCCAGCACACAGACCGTTAGCTCCTACAATGAGCAGTTCTTC
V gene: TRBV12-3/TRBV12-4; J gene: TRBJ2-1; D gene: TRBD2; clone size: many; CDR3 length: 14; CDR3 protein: CASSSFGERGEQFF; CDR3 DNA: TGTGCCAGCAGTTCCTTTGGGGAGCGGGGTGAGCAGTTCTTC